This T cell receptor beta chain is from a study of regulatory T cells in long-lasting Graves disease. The time point here: newly diagnosed GD, antithyroid drugs for less than 3 months. Making the TCR library involved RNA that had been extracted from PBMCs. It was American Thyroid Association guidelines that determined Graves' disease diagnosis. Patients were from an endocrinology department in Xi'an, China. As for this clonotype: Its target is not known.

Study-level points and caveats: Under persistent disease, TRBV28, TRBJ1-2 and TRBJ2-5 were used preferentially.

Both iRepertoire HTBI primers and Arm-PCR of CDR3 regions were used to build the TCR beta libraries. In the authors' workflow: Detected in the samples were about 60 TRBV and 15 or so TRBJ segments. A single record per CDR3 protein comes from TCRdb applying MiXCR to the multiplex PCR reads. These V and J calls are TCRdb output, not the study's own analysis. The data contain some 320,000 distinct CDR3 sequences, 15% to 20% of them singletons. The CDR3 contains 15 residues. The V gene's germline CDR1 is DFQATT and CDR2 SNEGSKA (reference sequence). Sequencing was performed on peripheral blood mononuclear cells (PBMCs), taken at new diagnosis, from a patient treated with antithyroid drugs. The TCR originated in a female donor with Graves disease. J is TRBJ2-1 and V is TRBV20-1, with D tentatively TRBD1 (6 bases). The end of the DNA is better explained by TRBJ2-5, so the J call may be wrong. CDR3 region: CSASFRQGLGETQYF. In DNA, the CDR3 is TGCAGTGCTAGTTTTAGGCAGGGGTTGGGAGAGACCCAGTACTTC.